The 7 T cell receptor beta chains listed next were all sequenced from one sample in a study of blood T cell repertoires in COVID-19. The table came from immunoSEQ multiplex PCR; TCRdb's copy has only in-frame clones and leaves some out. The sample consists of under 350,000 clones, 75% to 90% of them appearing once. Sequenced input: peripheral blood. The receptors shown here come from a woman between 70 and 85 years old with acute or convalescent COVID-19.

This sequence joins TRBV6-5 and TRBJ1-2, with D unclear. Trimming took 10 bases from V and 4 from J, leaving 13 bases between them. From germline, CDR1 is MNHEY and CDR2 SVGAGI. The CDR3 length is 12 residues. The CDR3: CANLNYRYGYTF. The CDR3 bases are TGTGCCAACCTAAACTACCGCTATGGCTACACCTTC.

This clone appeared a single time. No conserved phenylalanine or tryptophan ends this CDR3, so it is likely a read error. It is unclear where the CDR3 begins or ends on the DNA, so no DNA is shown, and the CDR3 is as TCRdb lists it. This chain connects TRBV29-1 to TRBJ1-2; the DNA was not compared with TRBD1, the D call given in the table. CDR1 is SQVTM, CDR2 ANQGSEA, per germline. The CDR3 comprises 10 residues, both ends counted. The CDR3 reads CSPRDTPPPP.

This chain joins TRBV13 and TRBJ1-6; tentatively, D is TRBD1 (5 bases). Trimming removed 6 bases from V and 10 bases from J, with 22 bases in between. CDR3 length equals 16 residues. From germline, CDR1 is PRHDT and CDR2 FYEKMQ (reference sequence). CDR3: CASSPVGTFSKSPLHF. CDR3 nucleotides: TGTGCCAGCAGTCCGGTGGGGACTTTCAGCAAATCACCCCTCCACTTT.

The rearrangement links TRBV7-2 to TRBJ2-4; 10 bases are shared with TRBD2. With 5 bases clipped from V and 1 base from J, the junction kept 8 bases outside the gene matches. The CDR3 covers 17 residues. Looked up from germline, CDR1 is SGHTA and CDR2 is FQGNSA. The CDR3, as DNA: TGTGCCAGCAGCCCCCGGAATAGCGGGGGGGCCAAAAACATTCAGTACTTC. Encoded protein: CASSPRNSGGAKNIQYF.

This clone was observed a single time. The gene calls are TRBV5-1 and TRBJ2-2; D not certain. The V end lost 0 bases, the J end lost 0 bases, and 9 bases lay between the germline ends. Germline CDR1 reads SGHRS; CDR2 reads YFSETQ. This CDR3 is built from 16 residues. The CDR3 coding sequence is TGCGCCAGCAGCTTGGGTGGAAGCGCGAACACCGGGGAGCTGTTTTTT. Amino acids: CASSLGGSANTGELFF.

In this sample, this clone turned up once. V is TRBV5-1 and J is TRBJ2-3; D is perhaps TRBD1 (5 bases). CDR3 length equals 16 residues. Germline V gene lookup returns CDR1 SGHRS and CDR2 YFSETQ. V lost 0 bases to trimming and J lost 1 base, with 12 bases between them. This CDR3 reads CASSLAGFGGTDTQYF. In DNA form, the CDR3 reads TGCGCCAGCAGCTTGGCAGGGTTTGGGGGCACAGATACGCAGTATTTT.

This clone was recorded many times. CDR3 bases: TGTGCCAGCAGCACTCAAGTGGGGGGTGAAGCTTTCTTT. Its protein product is CASSTQVGGEAFF. The chain carries TRBV5-6 and TRBJ1-1; TRBD1 is a possible D gene (5 bases). Trimming took off 4 bases at V and 7 bases at J, with 14 bases between the two ends. This CDR3 is built from 13 residues. The germline V gene encodes CDR1 SGHDT and CDR2 YYEEEE.